The clone carrying this T cell receptor (beta chain) was detected a few times. Clones were read by immunoSEQ multiplex PCR, and TCRdb kept only the in-frame ones, dropping some. The sample lists 20,000 or so clones, around 75% occurring once. This entry is derived from a study of sequential checkpoint blockade in melanoma. Study as a whole: Arm A got nivolumab then ipilimumab; arm B the reverse, 1:1. Maintenance nivolumab came after either treatment sequence.

Described treatment: randomized to nivolumab then ipilimumab (arm A) or the reverse (arm B). None of the patients previously received DNA-damaging chemotherapy. From thawed PBMCs, live CD3+CD8+ cells negative for CD19 and CD56 were sorted. This CDR3 spans 12 amino acids. The germline CDR1 and CDR2 sequences are SEHNR and FQNEAQ (reference sequence). V was trimmed by 0 bases and J by 10 bases, leaving 7 bases between them. This sequence originates from a human donor with melanoma. The sample consisted of CD8+ T cells sorted from blood (inferred from file names), taken from a patient given nivolumab and ipilimumab in sequence. The gene calls are TRBV7-9 and TRBJ1-5, with D hard to call. The CDR3 is CASSLAGGPQHF. Here the CDR3 DNA reads TGTGCCAGCAGCTTAGCGGGAGGCCCCCAGCATTTT.